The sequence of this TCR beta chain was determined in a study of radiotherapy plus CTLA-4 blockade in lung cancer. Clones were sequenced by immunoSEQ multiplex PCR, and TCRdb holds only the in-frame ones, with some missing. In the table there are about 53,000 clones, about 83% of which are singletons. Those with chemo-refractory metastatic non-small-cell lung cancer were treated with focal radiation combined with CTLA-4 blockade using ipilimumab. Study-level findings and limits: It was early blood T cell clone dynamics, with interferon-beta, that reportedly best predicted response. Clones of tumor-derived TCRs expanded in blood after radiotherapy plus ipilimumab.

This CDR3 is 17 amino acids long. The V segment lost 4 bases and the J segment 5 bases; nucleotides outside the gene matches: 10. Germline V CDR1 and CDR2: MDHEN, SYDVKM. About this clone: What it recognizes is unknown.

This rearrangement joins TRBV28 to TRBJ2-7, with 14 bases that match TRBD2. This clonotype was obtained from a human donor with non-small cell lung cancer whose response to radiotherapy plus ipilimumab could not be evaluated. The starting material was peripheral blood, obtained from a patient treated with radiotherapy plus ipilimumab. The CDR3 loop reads CASSSMGLAGAWNEQYF. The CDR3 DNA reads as TGTGCCAGCAGTTCTATGGGACTAGCGGGAGCGTGGAACGAGCAGTACTTC.